What follows describes a single TCR beta chain. The antigen is unknown. The CDR3 has 15 residues. Losses at the gene ends were 0 bases for V and 4 bases for J; bases not matched to a gene: 2. In germline, CDR1 is SGHRS, CDR2 YFSETQ. This entry belongs to a study of T cell responses to AZD1222 COVID-19 vaccine. General study results and limits: Among vaccine-associated CD4 TCRs, coverage spanned spike, with dominance at 160-218 and 743-854. In a largely white British group with more females than males, clonal diversity was possibly underestimated. Seropositivity was recorded at baseline in only a handful of AZD1222 recipients. Spike-specific TCR breadth and depth grew following two AZD1222 doses.

The method was immunoSEQ multiplex PCR; TCRdb's version includes in-frame clones alone and lacks a portion of them. The table lists 200,000 or so clones, 85% to 90% of them singletons. The chain couples TRBV5-1 to TRBJ2-1; the match to TRBD2 covers 9 bases. Sequencing was performed on peripheral blood, taken on day 0 of MenACWY control vaccination. The sequence was collected from an adult in good health. The CDR3 loop reads CASSLEAGGYNEQFF. DNA of the CDR3: TGCGCCAGCAGCTTGGAAGCGGGAGGTTACAATGAGCAGTTCTTC. Based on the CDR3 plus reference TRBV5-1 and TRBJ2-1, the full variable domain is KAGVTQTPRYLIKTRGQQVTLSCSPISGHRSVSWYQQTPGQGLQFLFEYFSETQRNKGNFPGRFSGRQFSNSRSEMNVSTLELGDSALYLCASSLEAGGYNEQFFGPGTRLTVL.